This TCR beta chain comes out of a study of blood T cell repertoires in COVID-19 (dated by TCRdb to 2018 to 2020). Looking at the study overall: Samples from collaborators originated in the United States, Italy and Spain and spanned both the acute and convalescent phases of COVID-19. The prospective study material was composed of cDNA or gDNA derived from T cells, B-cell-depleted T cells, or PBMCs. Subjects who had been exposed to COVID-19, were actively infected with it, or had recovered from it provided the deeply sampled blood TCRbeta repertoires that made up the dataset. A freely available public database, intended as a resource for researchers studying the immune response to SARS-CoV-2, is where the repertoires were released. Samples were obtained from the ongoing ImmuneRACE study (first 160 participants) and from about 1,300 subjects provided by 6 global collaborators. Nearly every sample came with metadata listing a de-identified subject ID, COVID-19 status, age in years and sex. HLA class I and class II types, where available, came from metadata supplied by the sample provider rather than from assay-based typing.

TCRbeta CDR3 regions were amplified from genomic DNA using the immunoSEQ Assay, a bias-controlled multiplex PCR. The study's processing was this. The number of nucleated cells in each sample was estimated from the amplification of reference gene primers within the assay. To quantify the absolute abundance of each unique TCRbeta CDR3 rearrangement, sequence reads were collapsed and filtered. For each sample, productive Simpson clonality was calculated as the square root of Simpson's diversity index across productive rearrangements. TCRdb limited this immuneACCESS table to in-frame rearrangements with V and J called. A share of clones is missing; checked studies link under half to unresolved V genes, and the rest is unexplained. Clone size and V and J calls were adopted from that table, with D and trimming inferred from the DNA. The sample includes 35,000 to 50,000 clones, with 87% observed a single time. The ten largest clones take up around 10% of the sample.

The cysteine opens and the phenylalanine closes a CDR3 of 16 amino acids. Only CDR3 DNA remains: 48 bases, in frame from the first base. Taken from the germline V gene (reference sequence), the CDR1 and CDR2 loops are SGHNT and YYREEE. Unmatched junction bases come to 7, with V trimmed by 4 bases and J by 2 bases. Whole blood was collected in K2EDTA tubes by collaborating institutions according to the institutions' own protocols. For TCRbeta analysis, collaborators shipped samples as frozen whole blood, isolated PBMCs, or DNA extracted from either of those sample types. Findings and caveats that apply to the study as a whole: The amount of clinical and demographic metadata varied by source and participant and was provided uncurated.

In regard to this clone: The clone's antigen remains unknown. The input lacks base qualities; no much larger clone sits a single base away.

The chain is made from TRBV5-4 and TRBJ2-1, with 9 middle bases fitting TRBD2. Sample: peripheral blood. The sequence was collected from a woman aged 80 or older with active COVID-19. CDR3 loop: CASSGGAGGTYNEQFF. The nucleotides are TGTGCCAGCAGCGGAGGAGCGGGGGGCACCTACAATGAGCAGTTCTTC.